This T cell receptor beta chain was documented in a study of cytomegalovirus exposure and HLA in healthy donors. Germline CDR1 reads GTSNPN; CDR2 reads SVGIG (reference sequence). Unmatched junction bases numbered 7, after V lost 4 bases and J lost 5 bases. CDR3 size: 14 residues. 60 Vbeta and 13 Jbeta primers were used in PCR. The repertoire was sequenced with immunoSEQ multiplex PCR; TCRdb's copy has only in-frame clones and lacks some. Among about 180,000 clones, over 80% were seen once, and the ten largest hold about 1.3%. Sequencing used PBMCs. The sequence derives from a girl under 18 in good health and CMV-seropositive. The rearrangement links TRBV30 to TRBJ2-5, with 10 bases matching TRBD2. CDR3 sequence: CAWTSGRGFETQYF. In DNA, the CDR3 is TGTGCCTGGACTAGCGGGAGAGGTTTTGAGACCCAGTACTTC. Based on the CDR3 plus reference TRBV30 and TRBJ2-5, the full variable domain is SQTIHQWPATLVQPVGSPLSLECTVEGTSNPNLYWYRQAAGRGLQLLFYSVGIGQISSEVPQNLSASRPQDRQFILSSKKLLLSDSGFYLCAWTSGRGFETQYFGPGTRLLVL.